The 23 T cell receptor beta chains reported below all come from one sample, sequenced in a study of identifying expanded T cells in peripheral blood. The table came from immunoSEQ multiplex PCR; TCRdb's copy has only in-frame clones and leaves some out. The data show 50,000 to 65,000 clones, over 85% seen once. The sample comprised blood. Every receptor here comes from a person aged 18 to 70 in good health.

The V and J genes are TRBV7-8 and TRBJ2-3; no clear D. V lost 2 bases, J lost 4 bases, and 10 bases lay in between. Germline V gene data show CDR1 as SGHVS and CDR2 as FQNEAQ. This CDR3 comprises 14 residues. The CDR3 here is CASSLRVSADTQYF. The DNA for the CDR3 is TGTGCCAGCAGCTTAAGGGTTTCCGCAGATACGCAGTATTTT.

This clone appeared once. The gene calls are TRBV27 and TRBJ2-7, with D perhaps matching TRBD1 or TRBD2 (5 bases each). Trimming stripped 1 base from V and 5 bases from J, with 9 bases between. The CDR3 loop spans 13 amino acids. The germline CDR1 and CDR2 sequences are MNHEY and SMNVEV (reference sequence). The CDR3 coding sequence is TGTGCCAGCAGTTTATATGGGGGTCACGAGCAGTACTTC. Translation gives CASSLYGGHEQYF.

The CDR3 spells CASSDFQGRKTQYF. In nucleotides, the CDR3 is TGTGCCAGCAGTGATTTCCAGGGTAGAAAGACCCAGTACTTC. This sequence joins TRBV6-1 and TRBJ2-5; TRBD1 might be the D (5 bases). CDR1 is MNHNS and CDR2 is SASEGT in the germline V gene. V was trimmed by 3 bases and J by 6 bases, leaving 14 bases between them. The CDR3 spans 14 residues.

The chain is built from TRBV5-1 and TRBJ2-4, with 10 bases identical to TRBD2. The CDR3 has 15 amino acids. Germline assignment: CDR1 SGHRS and CDR2 YFSETQ. V gave up 0 bases and J gave up 7 bases; unmatched junction bases: 4. The CDR3 DNA reads TGCGCCAGCAGCTTGGGGGCTAGCGGGAGCAACATTCAGTACTTC. The encoded protein is CASSLGASGSNIQYF.

In this sample, this clone turned up once. The J gene is TRBJ2-3, the V gene TRBV28, with 9 bases lining up with TRBD1. Germline trimming cut 8 bases from V and 5 bases from J; bases unmatched to any gene: 8. Germline V lookup: CDR1 MDHEN, CDR2 SYDVKM. This CDR3 has 14 amino acids. CDR3 in amino acids: CASAHRGRGDTQYF. The CDR3 coding sequence is TGTGCCAGCGCGCACAGGGGGCGAGGAGATACGCAGTATTTT.

The V call is TRBV19, the J call TRBJ1-5, with 12 positions matching TRBD1. Germline lookup yields CDR1 LNHDA and CDR2 SQIVND (reference sequence). V trimming: 4 bases; J trimming: 1 base; junction bases outside the gene matches: 8. The length of the CDR3 is 18 residues. CDR3 DNA sequence: TGTGCCAGTAGTACGGGACAGGGGGCAGGAGGGAGCAATCAGCCCCAGCATTTT. Encoded protein: CASSTGQGAGGSNQPQHF.

This sequence joins TRBV27 and TRBJ1-1, with a possible D match to TRBD1 (6 bases). Germline V gene data show CDR1 as MNHEY and CDR2 as SMNVEV (reference sequence). This CDR3 has 13 residues. V lost 3 bases and J 7 bases, leaving 12 bases between the germline ends. The CDR3 is CASSFRGKGEAFF. CDR3 sequence (DNA): TGTGCCAGCAGTTTCAGGGGCAAAGGTGAAGCTTTCTTT.

Turning to this clone: The sample contains more than one DNA sequence encoding this CDR3. This rearrangement joins TRBV5-1 to TRBJ2-5, with D possibly being TRBD1 (5 bases). Germline V gene data show CDR1 as SGHRS and CDR2 as YFSETQ. V lost 0 bases and J 2 bases, leaving 8 bases between the germline ends. The CDR3 spans 14 residues. Here the CDR3 reads CASSLDRFQETQYF. The DNA for the CDR3 is TGCGCCAGCAGCTTGGACAGGTTTCAAGAGACCCAGTACTTC.

This clone was detected only once. This chain uses TRBV28 with TRBJ1-4, with TRBD1 matching over 7 bases. The germline V gene has CDR1 MDHEN and CDR2 SYDVKM. V dropped 2 bases and J dropped 4; count of bases not matched to a gene: 4. The CDR3 covers 15 residues. The CDR3 loop is CASSLRGPFNEKLFF. In nucleotides, the CDR3 is TGTGCCAGCAGTTTAAGGGGGCCTTTTAATGAAAAACTGTTTTTT.

This chain uses TRBV28 with TRBJ2-1; D assignment may be TRBD1 or TRBD2 (6 bases each). V lost 7 bases and J 8 bases, leaving 24 bases between the germline ends. Looked up from germline, CDR1 is MDHEN and CDR2 is SYDVKM. This CDR3 is built from 16 residues. The CDR3 loop reads CASTSPRGEAQDEQFF. The DNA for the CDR3 is TGTGCCAGCACCTCTCCGAGGGGGGAGGCACAGGATGAGCAGTTCTTC.

This clone was counted a few times. This chain links TRBV6-6 with TRBJ2-7; 9 bases line up with TRBD2. V dropped 5 bases and J dropped 4; count of bases not matched to a gene: 9. Per the germline V gene, CDR1 is MNHNY and CDR2 is SVGAGI (reference sequence). The CDR3 loop spans 15 amino acids. The chain's CDR3 is CASSTKVAGDYEQYF. CDR3 nucleotide sequence: TGTGCCAGCAGTACCAAGGTAGCGGGAGATTACGAGCAGTACTTC.

The V call is TRBV20-1, the J call TRBJ2-3; D is undetermined. Germline V gene lookup returns CDR1 DFQATT and CDR2 SNEGSKA (reference sequence). Trimming stripped 2 bases from V and 5 bases from J, with 5 bases between. The CDR3 contains 11 residues. The DNA of the CDR3 is TGCAGTGCTAGATCGGTAGATACGCAGTATTTT. Protein: CSARSVDTQYF.

The rearrangement joins TRBV7-2 to TRBJ2-3; D is possibly TRBD1 or TRBD2 (5 bases each). Trimming left V 8 bases short and J 2 bases short, with 11 bases between. The CDR3 is 13 amino acids. CDR1 and CDR2 from the germline V gene are SGHTA and FQGNSA. As DNA, the CDR3 is TGTGCCAGCGGGGGTCAGGCCACAGATACGCAGTATTTT. It codes for CASGGQATDTQYF.

V and J are TRBV5-6 and TRBJ2-2; 8 positions agree with TRBD1. Germline V CDR1 and CDR2: SGHDT, YYEEEE. The CDR3 extends over 14 amino acids. V gave up 0 bases and J gave up 5 bases; unmatched junction bases: 0. The CDR3 sequence is CASSLGQGTGELFF. CDR3 nucleotide sequence: TGTGCCAGCAGCTTGGGACAGGGGACCGGGGAGCTGTTTTTT.

Only one count was recorded for this clone. The germline gene is not matched at one end of the junction; a read error may be the cause. The chain couples TRBV7-7 to TRBJ2-5; the D gene is possibly TRBD1 (6 bases). The length of the CDR3 is 13 residues. Germline values: CDR1 SSHAT, CDR2 FNYEAQ (reference sequence). CDR3 coding DNA: TGTGCTAGCAGCAGGGACATCGAAGAGACCCAGTACTTC. This codes for CASSRDIEETQYF.

V usage is TRBV4-3 and J usage is TRBJ1-2; 7 bases map to TRBD1. CDR3 length: 15 amino acids. V trimming: 4 bases; J trimming: 3 bases; junction bases outside the gene matches: 8. Per the germline V gene, CDR1 is LGHNA and CDR2 is YSLEER. This CDR3 is CASSPLTGMHYGYTF. DNA for the CDR3: TGCGCCAGCAGCCCTTTGACAGGGATGCACTATGGCTACACCTTC.

The rearrangement links TRBV5-1 to TRBJ2-7, with D perhaps matching TRBD1 (6 bases). The V end was cut by 0 bases, the J end by 7 bases, with 14 bases between. From germline, CDR1 is SGHRS and CDR2 YFSETQ. The length of the CDR3 is 14 residues. CDR3 DNA sequence: TGCGCCAGCAGCTTGGTTTCGGGGCAGGGGGAGCAGTACTTC. This encodes CASSLVSGQGEQYF.

The chain couples TRBV5-6 to TRBJ2-3, with TRBD2 matching 8 bases. Germline V gene lookup returns CDR1 SGHDT and CDR2 YYEEEE. The CDR3 has 13 residues. V trimming: 7 bases; J trimming: 4 bases; junction bases outside the gene matches: 5. The CDR3: CASAHGGADTQYF. The CDR3 nucleotides are TGTGCCAGCGCCCACGGGGGGGCAGATACGCAGTATTTT.

V gene TRBV2 combines with J gene TRBJ2-1; D possibly corresponds to TRBD2 (5 bases). This CDR3 has 12 amino acids. Trimming left V 6 bases short and J 3 bases short, with 6 bases between. Germline lookup yields CDR1 SNHLY and CDR2 FYNNEI. The DNA of the CDR3 is TGTGCCAGCAGGGGGAGCTACAATGAGCAGTTCTTC. Translated: CASRGSYNEQFF.

The chain joins TRBV28 to TRBJ1-3; D unclear. V was pared by 9 bases and J by 8 bases, with 11 bases between. The CDR3 consists of 11 residues. Germline-derived CDR1 and CDR2 are MDHEN and SYDVKM. CDR3 protein: CASRTVDTIYF. As DNA, the CDR3 is TGTGCCAGTCGGACTGTGGACACCATATATTTT.

The chain joins TRBV7-2 to TRBJ1-1; possible D gene TRBD1, 5 bases. V lost 5 bases to trimming and J lost 11 bases, with 15 bases between them. CDR1 SGHTA and CDR2 FQGNSA come from the germline V gene. The CDR3 extends over 12 amino acids. The CDR3 reads CASSPFVAGAFF. Written as DNA, the CDR3 is TGTGCCAGCAGCCCCTTTGTAGCAGGGGCTTTCTTT.

The genes are TRBV7-8 and TRBJ1-2; TRBD1 matches at 8 bases. Per germline, CDR1 SGHVS and CDR2 FQNEAQ. The CDR3 is made up of 15 amino acids. Trimming at V came to 1 base and at J to 7 bases, leaving 8 bases not matched to a gene. The CDR3 DNA sequence: TGTGCCAGCAGCTTAGGGGGCAGGGGGCAAGGTGGCTACACCTTC. This sequence encodes CASSLGGRGQGGYTF.

The CDR3 loop is CASSLNRATNEKLFF. The CDR3 DNA reads as TGTGCCAGCAGCTTGAATAGAGCAACTAATGAAAAACTGTTTTTT. The chain employs TRBV11-2 and TRBJ1-4; D is unclear. The germline gives CDR1 SGHAT, CDR2 FQNNGV. This CDR3 comprises 15 residues. V was cut by 3 bases and J by 0 bases, with 8 bases left in between. Variable domain in full (rest from reference TRBV11-2 and TRBJ1-4): EAGVAQSPRYKIIEKRQSVAFWCNPISGHATLYWYQQILGQGPKLLIQFQNNGVVDDSQLPKDRFSAERLKGVDSTLKIQPAKLEDSAVYLCASSLNRATNEKLFFGSGTQLSVL.